The 31 T cell receptor beta chains below come from one sample, sequenced in a study of blood T cells in healthy people across ages. Next came a second PCR, run for about 6 to 12 cycles, which used a sample-barcoded 5' primer along with a J-beta primer mix. MiXCR, applied by TCRdb to the 5' RACE reads, yields one record per CDR3 protein. The repertoire has 600,000 to 650,000 distinct CDR3 sequences, roughly 53% of them found once; the top ten carry 35% to 40%. Source material: blood. The receptors originated from a man between 60 and 70 years old in good health.

CDR3 coding DNA: TGCGCCAGCAGCGTAGATGGCGGCAATCAGCCCCAGCATTTT. This sequence encodes CASSVDGGNQPQHF. The chain recombines TRBV5-1 with TRBJ1-5; D is unclear. The CDR3 covers 14 residues. V was clipped by 4 bases and J by 2 bases, with 10 bases between them. In germline, CDR1 is SGHRS, CDR2 YFSETQ.

The chain is built from TRBV15 and TRBJ1-2; the D is unclear. V was trimmed by 0 bases and J by 2 bases, leaving 4 bases between them. The CDR3 sequence is 13 residues long. Germline loops: CDR1 LNHNV, CDR2 YYDKDF (reference sequence). The CDR3 is CATSREGNYGYTF. The CDR3 DNA follows: TGTGCCACCAGCAGAGAAGGGAACTATGGCTACACCTTC.

The J gene is TRBJ1-1, the V gene TRBV29-1; D gene unclear. The germline V and J ends were trimmed by 6 bases and 3 bases, with 11 bases remaining between them. The CDR3 sequence is 12 residues long. Looked up from germline, CDR1 is SQVTM and CDR2 is ANQGSEA. The CDR3 coding sequence is TGCAGCGTAAAAAGGCCGGACACTGAAGCTTTCTTT. Translated, it gives CSVKRPDTEAFF.

As for this clonotype: The junction departs from the called germline gene at one end, perhaps through a read error. J is TRBJ2-1 and V is TRBV11-2; TRBD1 matches 7 bases. Germline V gene lookup returns CDR1 SGHAT and CDR2 FQNNGV. CDR3 size: 14 residues. The CDR3 spells CASSFLRGRGERFF. Here the CDR3 DNA reads TGTGCCAGCAGCTTTCTTAGGGGGCGAGGTGAGCGGTTCTTC.

The CDR3 nucleotides read TGCAGCACGACAGTGAGCTCCTACAATGAGCAGTTCTTC. Amino acids: CSTTVSSYNEQFF. The chain links TRBV29-1 to TRBJ2-1; D is possibly TRBD1 (5 bases). Looked up from germline, CDR1 is SQVTM and CDR2 is ANQGSEA. The V end lost 8 bases, the J end lost 0 bases, and 11 bases lay between the germline ends. This CDR3 is built from 13 residues.

The chain couples TRBV10-3 to TRBJ2-5; D is ambiguous. The CDR3 is made up of 11 amino acids. The V gene lost 3 bases and the J gene lost 1 base, with 0 bases spanning the gap. Germline V gene lookup returns CDR1 ENHRY and CDR2 SYGVKD. CDR3 sequence reads: CAISDQETQYF. The CDR3 nucleotides read TGTGCCATCAGTGACCAAGAGACCCAGTACTTC.

The CDR3 region is CASDTGGYEQYF. The DNA for the CDR3 is TGTGCCAGCGACACCGGGGGCTACGAGCAGTACTTC. The chain joins TRBV18 to TRBJ2-5, with D perhaps TRBD2 (6 bases). The J call may be faulty, since TRBJ2-7 better matches the DNA end. The CDR3 sequence is 12 residues long. Germline-derived CDR1 and CDR2 are KGHSH and LQKENI.

The chain links TRBV2 to TRBJ2-3; no definite D call. Trimming removed 2 bases at V and 4 bases at J, with 13 bases between. The CDR3 sequence is 15 residues long. CDR1 is SNHLY, CDR2 FYNNEI, per germline. The DNA for the CDR3 is TGTGCCAGCAGTGAACCCAGCACAGAACCAGATACGCAGTATTTT. It encodes CASSEPSTEPDTQYF.

This clonotype has only a few counts. V gene TRBV7-9 combines with J gene TRBJ1-1; no firm D call. The germline V and J ends were trimmed by 6 bases and 5 bases, with 16 bases remaining between them. The germline gives CDR1 SEHNR, CDR2 FQNEAQ (reference sequence). This CDR3 comprises 14 residues. The CDR3 bases are TGTGCCAGCAGTCTCAGGAGGGTTCCGACTGAAGCTTTCTTT. This sequence encodes CASSLRRVPTEAFF.

The chain carries TRBV29-1 and TRBJ1-2; D is undetermined. The CDR3 totals 11 residues. V was pared by 6 bases and J by 1 base, with 6 bases between. In germline, CDR1 is SQVTM, CDR2 ANQGSEA. The CDR3 DNA sequence: TGCAGCGTAGCACTTAACTATGGCTACACCTTC. Its translation: CSVALNYGYTF.

This clonotype was recorded a few times. This chain links TRBV7-9 with TRBJ2-1; 7 nucleotides agree with TRBD1. Unmatched junction bases numbered 3, after V lost 1 base and J lost 12 bases. The germline CDR1 and CDR2 sequences are SEHNR and FQNEAQ (reference sequence). The CDR3 has 12 amino acids. The CDR3 nucleotides read TGTGCCAGCAGCTTAGACAGGGGAGCGCAGTTCTTC. Protein product: CASSLDRGAQFF.

Many counts were recorded for this clonotype. The rearrangement joins TRBV12-3 or TRBV12-4 to TRBJ2-5, with a weak D call TRBD1 (5 bases). V was clipped by 6 bases and J by 5 bases, with 10 bases between them. CDR3 length: 12 residues. CDR3 sequence (DNA): TGTGCCAGCAGCTTACCAGGGGAGACCCAGTACTTC. Protein product: CASSLPGETQYF.

The chain recombines TRBV7-2 with TRBJ2-3; 10 nucleotides match TRBD2. Germline V gene sequence: CDR1 SGHTA, CDR2 FQGNSA. V dropped 5 bases and J dropped 3; count of bases not matched to a gene: 11. CDR3 length: 17 amino acids. The CDR3 coding sequence is TGTGCCAGCAGCAGAAGCGGGGGGGCCCAACCTACAGATACGCAGTATTTT. Protein sequence: CASSRSGGAQPTDTQYF. Full variable domain (outside the CDR3, taken from reference TRBV7-2 and TRBJ2-3): GAGVSQSPSNKVTEKGKDVELRCDPISGHTALYWYRQSLGQGLEFLIYFQGNSAPDKSGLPSDRFSAERTGGSVSTLTIQRTQQEDSAVYLCASSRSGGAQPTDTQYFGPGTRLTVL.

This clonotype was detected only a few times. The CDR3 DNA sequence: TGCGCCAGCAGCTTACTGGACGGCCGAAAAGAGACCCAGTACTTC. This sequence encodes CASSLLDGRKETQYF. The V call is TRBV5-1, the J call TRBJ2-5; no reliable D call. Trimming left V 2 bases short and J 3 bases short, with 14 bases between. Germline V CDR1 and CDR2: SGHRS, YFSETQ. The CDR3 is 15 residues long.

The genes are TRBV20-1 and TRBJ1-2; maybe TRBD1 (6 bases). Germline CDR1 reads DFQATT; CDR2 reads SNEGSKA (reference sequence). This CDR3 is 12 amino acids long. V dropped 5 bases and J dropped 8 bases, with 15 bases sitting between them. DNA of the CDR3: TGCAGTGCTCCCGACAGGACAGCAGGCTACACCTTC. Its protein product is CSAPDRTAGYTF.

About this clonotype: A much larger clone differs by one base, so this may be a read error. This chain links TRBV6-5 with TRBJ2-1; D might be TRBD1 or TRBD2, each matching 7 bases. The germline V gene encodes CDR1 MNHEY and CDR2 SVGAGI. The CDR3 is 17 amino acids. The germline V and J ends were trimmed by 1 base and 4 bases, with 17 bases remaining between them. The CDR3 DNA reads as TGTGCCAGCAGTTACTACCGCGGGGAGGGGGCTTACAATGAGCAGTTCTTC. Translation: CASSYYRGEGAYNEQFF.

The chain joins TRBV3-1 to TRBJ2-3; no clear D. The CDR3 consists of 16 residues. V was trimmed by 0 bases and J by 6 bases, leaving 16 bases between them. Germline-derived CDR1 and CDR2 are LGHDT and YNNKEL (reference sequence). The CDR3 DNA is TGTGCCAGCAGCCAAGATCGGGTAGCTAGACCCGATACGCAGTATTTT. Its protein is CASSQDRVARPDTQYF.

This chain connects TRBV9 to TRBJ1-1; D gene unclear. The CDR3 runs 13 residues. V shed 5 bases and J shed 2 bases, with 10 bases lying between them. Germline loops: CDR1 SGDLS, CDR2 YYNGEE. The CDR3 reads CASSREGNTEAFF. As DNA, the CDR3 is TGTGCCAGCAGTAGAGAGGGAAACACTGAAGCTTTCTTT.

V is TRBV7-9 and J is TRBJ1-2; D gene ambiguous. CDR1 SEHNR and CDR2 FQNEAQ come from the germline V gene (reference sequence). CDR3 size: 11 residues. Trimming removed 3 bases at V and 8 bases at J, with 7 bases between. CDR3 protein: CASSFGVGYTF. CDR3 bases: TGTGCCAGCAGCTTTGGGGTCGGCTACACCTTC.

This chain links TRBV21-1 with TRBJ2-7; the D segment call TRBD2 is taken from the table without a DNA check. TRBV21-1 is a recognized pseudogene. There are 20 residues in the CDR3. The CDR3 reads CASSKEFASGGLWLSYEQYF. The CDR3 DNA reads TGTGCCAGCAGCAAAGAGTTCGCTAGCGGGGGGCTTTGGCTCTCCTACGAGCAGTACTTC.

Here the CDR3 DNA reads TGCGCCAGCAGCCCAGGGCCGATTGGGCTCCAGCATTTT. Protein: CASSPGPIGLQHF. The chain carries TRBV10-1 and TRBJ1-5, with D possibly being TRBD1 (5 bases). CDR1 and CDR2 from the germline V gene are WNHNN and SYGVQD (reference sequence). With 6 bases removed from V and 12 bases from J, the gap between germline ends came to 18 bases. This CDR3 region has 13 residues.

V gene TRBV10-3 combines with J gene TRBJ1-5; D unresolved. Per the germline V gene, CDR1 is ENHRY and CDR2 is SYGVKD. The CDR3 is 14 residues long. Trimming pared 3 bases from V and 4 bases from J, leaving 10 bases between. DNA for the CDR3: TGTGCCATCAGTGAAAGGTCAGAAAATCAGCCCCAGCATTTT. Translating gives CAISERSENQPQHF.

This clonotype has just one count. The chain carries TRBV3-1 and TRBJ1-1; D gene uncertain. The germline gives CDR1 LGHDT, CDR2 YNNKEL (reference sequence). The V gene lost 3 bases and the J gene lost 5 bases, with 7 bases spanning the gap. The CDR3 is made up of 12 amino acids. The CDR3, as DNA: TGTGCCAGCAGCCAGATAAAGACTGAAGCTTTCTTT. It specifies CASSQIKTEAFF.

This clonotype was counted only a few times. The chain combines TRBV7-9 with TRBJ2-1; 8 bases line up with TRBD2. The V gene's germline CDR1 is SEHNR and CDR2 FQNEAQ (reference sequence). The CDR3 runs 15 residues. With V trimmed by 2 bases and J by 8 bases, 8 bases remained unmatched. The CDR3 DNA follows: TGTGCCAGCAGCTTAACACTGGCGGGGGGTCATGAGCAGTTCTTC. Translated: CASSLTLAGGHEQFF.

This clonotype showed up just a few times. This chain joins TRBV29-1 and TRBJ1-2; D perhaps matches TRBD1 (6 bases). Germline loops: CDR1 SQVTM, CDR2 ANQGSEA. CDR3 length: 15 amino acids. Between the trimmed V and J ends, which lost 7 bases and 4 bases, there was a span of 22 bases. The CDR3 loop reads CSAHSEDRLSYGYTF. CDR3 DNA sequence: TGCAGCGCCCATTCCGAAGACAGGTTATCCTATGGCTACACCTTC.

V usage is TRBV6-6 and J usage is TRBJ2-7; 12 bases agree with TRBD2. The CDR3 consists of 14 residues. Germline CDR1 MNHNY, CDR2 SVGAGI (reference sequence). After removal of 6 bases from V and 6 bases from J, the junction contained 6 bases not matched to a gene. The CDR3 nucleotides read TGTGCCAGCAGCAGACTAGCGGGGGAGGGCGAGCAGTACTTC. It codes for CASSRLAGEGEQYF.

J is TRBJ2-6 and V is TRBV2, with D possibly matching TRBD1 (6 bases). V gave up 0 bases and J gave up 3 bases, with 12 bases separating them. The CDR3 covers 17 residues. Germline V gene sequence: CDR1 SNHLY, CDR2 FYNNEI. The CDR3 DNA reads TGTGCCAGCAGTGAAGCACCACAGGGTAGTGGGGCCAACGTCCTGACTTTC. Its translation is CASSEAPQGSGANVLTF.

The gene calls are TRBV5-1 and TRBJ1-2; D is possibly TRBD1 (6 bases). The CDR3 totals 17 residues. Germline V gene sequence: CDR1 SGHRS, CDR2 YFSETQ. Trimming took 4 bases from V and 4 from J, leaving 23 bases between them. The CDR3 reads CASSDRPTGWFTYGYTF. The DNA of the CDR3 is TGCGCCAGCAGCGATCGGCCGACAGGATGGTTTACCTATGGCTACACCTTC.

The chain uses TRBV28 and TRBJ2-1; unclear D gene. Germline lookup yields CDR1 MDHEN and CDR2 SYDVKM. The ends were cut back, 6 bases at V and 3 bases at J, with 6 bases in the middle. This CDR3 has 12 residues. CDR3 DNA: TGTGCCAGCAGGTTTGGCTACAATGAGCAGTTCTTC. Translating it yields CASRFGYNEQFF. Full variable domain (missing parts from reference TRBV28 and TRBJ2-1): DVKVTQSSRYLVKRTGEKVFLECVQDMDHENMFWYRQDPGLGLRLIYFSYDVKMKEKGDIPEGYSVSREKKERFSLILESASTNQTSMYLCASRFGYNEQFFGPGTRLTVL.

The chain combines TRBV27 with TRBJ2-4, with TRBD1 matching 9 bases. J gave up 11 bases and V 5 bases, and 7 bases lay outside the gene matches. The CDR3 totals 13 residues. Germline loops: CDR1 MNHEY, CDR2 SMNVEV (reference sequence). The CDR3 loop is CASSPGTGRVQYF. The CDR3 nucleotides are TGTGCCAGCAGTCCCGGGACAGGGAGGGTTCAGTACTTC.

This clonotype was recorded a few times. The CDR3 here is CASSPGHSNTEAFF. The DNA of the CDR3 is TGTGCCAGTTCTCCGGGACATTCGAACACTGAAGCTTTCTTT. This chain uses TRBV12-3 or TRBV12-4 with TRBJ1-1; D is possibly TRBD1 (6 bases). This CDR3 comprises 14 residues. V was cut by 9 bases and J by 1 base, with 15 bases left in between.